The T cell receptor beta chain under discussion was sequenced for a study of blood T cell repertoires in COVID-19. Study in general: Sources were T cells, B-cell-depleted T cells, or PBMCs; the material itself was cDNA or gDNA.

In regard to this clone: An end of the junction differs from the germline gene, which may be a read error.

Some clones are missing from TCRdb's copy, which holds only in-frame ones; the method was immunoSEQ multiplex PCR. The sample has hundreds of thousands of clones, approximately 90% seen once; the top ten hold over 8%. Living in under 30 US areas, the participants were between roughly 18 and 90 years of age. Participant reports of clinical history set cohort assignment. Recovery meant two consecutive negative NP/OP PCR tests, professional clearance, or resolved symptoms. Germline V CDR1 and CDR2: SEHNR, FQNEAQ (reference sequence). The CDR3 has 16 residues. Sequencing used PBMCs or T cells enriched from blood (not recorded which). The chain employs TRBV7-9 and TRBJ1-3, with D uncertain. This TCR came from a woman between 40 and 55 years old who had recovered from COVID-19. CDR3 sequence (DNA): TGTGCCAGCAGTTTAGAGGCAGGCTACTCTGGAAACACCATATATTTT. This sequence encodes CASSLEAGYSGNTIYF.